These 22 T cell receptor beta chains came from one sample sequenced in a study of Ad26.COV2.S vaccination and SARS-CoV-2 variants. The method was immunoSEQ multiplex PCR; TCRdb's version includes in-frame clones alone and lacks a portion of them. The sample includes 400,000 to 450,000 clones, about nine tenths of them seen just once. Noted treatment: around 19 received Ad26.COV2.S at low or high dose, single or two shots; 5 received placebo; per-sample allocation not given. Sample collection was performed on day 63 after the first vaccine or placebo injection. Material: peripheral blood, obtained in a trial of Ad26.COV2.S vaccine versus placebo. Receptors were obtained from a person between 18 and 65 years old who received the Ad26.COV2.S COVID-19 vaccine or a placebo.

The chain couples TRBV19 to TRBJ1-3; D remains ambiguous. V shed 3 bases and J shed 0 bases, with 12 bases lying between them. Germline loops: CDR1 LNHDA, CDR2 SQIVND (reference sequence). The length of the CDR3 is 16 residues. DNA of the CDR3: TGTGCCAGTAGTATGGCAGAGTTCTTCTCTGGAAACACCATATATTTT. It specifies CASSMAEFFSGNTIYF. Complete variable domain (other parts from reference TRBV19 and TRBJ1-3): DGGITQSPKYLFRKEGQNVTLSCEQNLNHDAMYWYRQDPGQGLRLIYYSQIVNDFQKGDIAEGYSVSREKKESFPLTVTSAQKNPTAFYLCASSMAEFFSGNTIYFGEGSWLTVV.

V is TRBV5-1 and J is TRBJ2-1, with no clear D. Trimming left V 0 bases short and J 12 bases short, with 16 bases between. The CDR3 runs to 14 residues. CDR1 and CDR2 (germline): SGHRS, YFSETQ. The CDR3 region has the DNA TGCGCCAGCAGCTTGGATACCCTGATAAGTCGGCAGTTCTTC. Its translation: CASSLDTLISRQFF.

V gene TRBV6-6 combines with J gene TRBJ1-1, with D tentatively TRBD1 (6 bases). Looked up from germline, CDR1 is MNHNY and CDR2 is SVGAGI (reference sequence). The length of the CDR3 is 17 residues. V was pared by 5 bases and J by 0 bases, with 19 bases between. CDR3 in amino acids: CASSPRGAGPLNTEAFF. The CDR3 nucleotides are TGTGCCAGCAGTCCGAGGGGGGCAGGGCCTTTGAACACTGAAGCTTTCTTT.

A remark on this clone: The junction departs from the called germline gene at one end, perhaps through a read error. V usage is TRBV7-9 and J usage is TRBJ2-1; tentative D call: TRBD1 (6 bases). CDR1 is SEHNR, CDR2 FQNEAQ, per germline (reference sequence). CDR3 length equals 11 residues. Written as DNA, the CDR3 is TGCACGGACAGCTCCTACAATGAGCAGTTCTTC. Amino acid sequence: CTDSSYNEQFF.

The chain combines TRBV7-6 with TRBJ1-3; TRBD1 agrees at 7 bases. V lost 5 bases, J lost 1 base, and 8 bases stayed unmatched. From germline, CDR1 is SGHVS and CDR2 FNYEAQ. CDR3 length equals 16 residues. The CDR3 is CASSNRQGASGNTIYF. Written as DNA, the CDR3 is TGTGCCAGCAGCAACCGACAGGGAGCATCTGGAAACACCATATATTTT.

CDR3 sequence (DNA): TGTGCCAGCAGCTCGCGTCGGGGGGGAAAGGACACTGAAGCTTTCTTT. Residues: CASSSRRGGKDTEAFF. The rearrangement joins TRBV7-6 to TRBJ1-1; D is possibly TRBD1 (5 bases). V gave up 4 bases and J gave up 3 bases, with 18 bases separating them. The length of the CDR3 is 16 residues. Germline V gene data show CDR1 as SGHVS and CDR2 as FNYEAQ.

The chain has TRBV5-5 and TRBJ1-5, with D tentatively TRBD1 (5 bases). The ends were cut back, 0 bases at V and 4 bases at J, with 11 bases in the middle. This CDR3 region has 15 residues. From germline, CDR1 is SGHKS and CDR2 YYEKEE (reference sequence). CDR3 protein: CASSLVTGINQPQHF. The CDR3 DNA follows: TGTGCCAGCAGCTTGGTAACAGGTATAAATCAGCCCCAGCATTTT. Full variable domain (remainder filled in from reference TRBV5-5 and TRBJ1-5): DAGVTQSPTHLIKTRGQQVTLRCSPISGHKSVSWYQQVLGQGPQFIFQYYEKEERGRGNFPDRFSARQFPNYSSELNVNALLLGDSALYLCASSLVTGINQPQHFGDGTRLSIL.

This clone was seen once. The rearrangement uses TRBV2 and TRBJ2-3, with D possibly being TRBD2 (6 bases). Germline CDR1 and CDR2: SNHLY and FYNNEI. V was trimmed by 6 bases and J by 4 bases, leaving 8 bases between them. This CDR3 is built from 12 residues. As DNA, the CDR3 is TGTGCCAGCAGGCTAGCGTCAGATACGCAGTATTTT. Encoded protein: CASRLASDTQYF.

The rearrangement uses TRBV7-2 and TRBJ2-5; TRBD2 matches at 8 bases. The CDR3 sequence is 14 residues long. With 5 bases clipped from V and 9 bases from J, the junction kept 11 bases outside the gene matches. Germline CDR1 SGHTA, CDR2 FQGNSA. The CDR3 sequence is CASSGRGRGDPQYF. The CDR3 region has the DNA TGTGCCAGCAGCGGCAGAGGGCGGGGGGATCCCCAGTACTTC.

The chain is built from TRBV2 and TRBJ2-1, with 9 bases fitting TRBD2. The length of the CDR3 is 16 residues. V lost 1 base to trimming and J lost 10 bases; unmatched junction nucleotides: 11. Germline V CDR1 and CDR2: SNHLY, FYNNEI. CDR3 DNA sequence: TGTGCCAGCAGTGAAGTTGGAGCGGGGGGACCGTTGGAGCAGTTCTTC. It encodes CASSEVGAGGPLEQFF.

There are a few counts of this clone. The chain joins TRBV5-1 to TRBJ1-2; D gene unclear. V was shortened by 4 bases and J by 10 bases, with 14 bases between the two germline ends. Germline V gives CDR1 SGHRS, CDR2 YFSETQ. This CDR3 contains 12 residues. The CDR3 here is CASSIEGGFYTF. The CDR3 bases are TGCGCCAGCAGCATCGAGGGCGGGTTCTACACCTTC.

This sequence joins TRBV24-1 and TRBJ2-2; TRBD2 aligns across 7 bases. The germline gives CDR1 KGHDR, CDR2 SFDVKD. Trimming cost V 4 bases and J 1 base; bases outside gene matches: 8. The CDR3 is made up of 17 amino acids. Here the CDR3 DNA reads TGTGCCACCAGTGACCCGGGGAGGGAAGGGAACACCGGGGAGCTGTTTTTT. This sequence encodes CATSDPGREGNTGELFF.

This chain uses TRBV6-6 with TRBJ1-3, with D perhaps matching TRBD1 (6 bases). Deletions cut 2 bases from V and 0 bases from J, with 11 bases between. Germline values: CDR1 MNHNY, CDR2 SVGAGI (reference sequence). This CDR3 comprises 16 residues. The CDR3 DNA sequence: TGTGCCAGCAGTTACATGGACAGCGTCTCTGGAAACACCATATATTTT. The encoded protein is CASSYMDSVSGNTIYF.

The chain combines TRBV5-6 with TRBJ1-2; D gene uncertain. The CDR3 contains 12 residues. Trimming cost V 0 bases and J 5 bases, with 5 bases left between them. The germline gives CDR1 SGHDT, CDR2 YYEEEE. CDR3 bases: TGTGCCAGCAGCTTGGACAGTTATGGCTACACCTTC. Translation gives CASSLDSYGYTF.

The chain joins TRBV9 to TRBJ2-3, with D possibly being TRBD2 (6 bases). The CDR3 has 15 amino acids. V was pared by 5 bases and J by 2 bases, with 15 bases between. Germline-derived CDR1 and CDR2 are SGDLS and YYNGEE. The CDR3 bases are TGTGCCAGCAGTGGGACTTTACGAGACACAGATACGCAGTATTTT. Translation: CASSGTLRDTDTQYF.

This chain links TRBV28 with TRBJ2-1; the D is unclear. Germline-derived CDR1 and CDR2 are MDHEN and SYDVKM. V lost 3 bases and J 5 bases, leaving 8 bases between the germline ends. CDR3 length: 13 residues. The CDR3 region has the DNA TGTGCCAGCAGTTTGTTCCCGGACAATGAGCAGTTCTTC. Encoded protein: CASSLFPDNEQFF.

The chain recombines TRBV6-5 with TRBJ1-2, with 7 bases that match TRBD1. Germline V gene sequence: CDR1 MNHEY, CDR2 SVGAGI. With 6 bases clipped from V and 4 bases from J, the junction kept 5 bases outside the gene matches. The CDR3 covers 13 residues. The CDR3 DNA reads TGTGCCAGCAGGGGGGGACAGATCTATGGCTACACCTTC. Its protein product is CASRGGQIYGYTF.

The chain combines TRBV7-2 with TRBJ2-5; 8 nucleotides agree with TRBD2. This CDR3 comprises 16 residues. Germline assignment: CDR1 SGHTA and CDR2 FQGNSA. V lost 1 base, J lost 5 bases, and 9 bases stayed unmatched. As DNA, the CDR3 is TGTGCCAGCAGCTTAGAAGTGGCGGGGGGAGGGGAGACCCAGTACTTC. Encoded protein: CASSLEVAGGGETQYF.

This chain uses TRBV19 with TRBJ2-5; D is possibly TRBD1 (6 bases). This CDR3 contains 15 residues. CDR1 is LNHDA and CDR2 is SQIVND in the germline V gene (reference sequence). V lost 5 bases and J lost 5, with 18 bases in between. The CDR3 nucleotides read TGTGCCAGTAGTTCTACGGGACAAGCGACGGAGACCCAGTACTTC. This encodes CASSSTGQATETQYF. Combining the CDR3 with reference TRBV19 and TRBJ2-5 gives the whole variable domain DGGITQSPKYLFRKEGQNVTLSCEQNLNHDAMYWYRQDPGQGLRLIYYSQIVNDFQKGDIAEGYSVSREKKESFPLTVTSAQKNPTAFYLCASSSTGQATETQYFGPGTRLLVL.

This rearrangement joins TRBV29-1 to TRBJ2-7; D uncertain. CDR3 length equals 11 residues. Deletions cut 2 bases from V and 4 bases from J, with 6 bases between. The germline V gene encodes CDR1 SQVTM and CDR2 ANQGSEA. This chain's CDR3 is CSVETGYEQYF. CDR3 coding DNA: TGCAGCGTTGAAACCGGGTACGAGCAGTACTTC.

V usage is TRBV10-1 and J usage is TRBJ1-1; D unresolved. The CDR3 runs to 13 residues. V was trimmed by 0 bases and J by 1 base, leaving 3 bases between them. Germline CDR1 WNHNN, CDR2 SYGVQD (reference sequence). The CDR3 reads CASSESTNTEAFF. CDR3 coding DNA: TGCGCCAGCAGTGAGTCGACGAACACTGAAGCTTTCTTT.

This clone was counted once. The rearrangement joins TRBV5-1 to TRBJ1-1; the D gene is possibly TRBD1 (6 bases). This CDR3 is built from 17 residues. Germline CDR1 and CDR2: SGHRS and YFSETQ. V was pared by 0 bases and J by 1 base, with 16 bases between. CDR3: CASSLEAQGQSNTEAFF. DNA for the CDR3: TGCGCCAGCAGCTTGGAAGCCCAAGGACAGTCGAACACTGAAGCTTTCTTT.